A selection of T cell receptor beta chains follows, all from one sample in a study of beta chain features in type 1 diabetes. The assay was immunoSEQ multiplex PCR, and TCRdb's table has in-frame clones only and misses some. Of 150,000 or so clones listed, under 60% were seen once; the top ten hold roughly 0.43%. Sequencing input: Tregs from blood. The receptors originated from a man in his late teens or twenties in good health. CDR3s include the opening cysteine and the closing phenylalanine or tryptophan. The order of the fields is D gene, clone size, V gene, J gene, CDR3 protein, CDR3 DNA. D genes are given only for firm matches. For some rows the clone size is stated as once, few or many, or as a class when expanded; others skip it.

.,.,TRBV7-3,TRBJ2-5,CASSLTGGTQETQYF,TGTGCCAGCAGCTTAACGGGAGGCACGCAAGAGACCCAGTACTTC
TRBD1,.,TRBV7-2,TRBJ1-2,CASSLRTGGRYGYTF,TGTGCCAGCAGCTTGAGGACAGGGGGACGCTATGGCTACACCTTC
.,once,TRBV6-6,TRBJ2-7,CASSYQRTASYEQYF,TGTGCCAGCAGTTACCAAAGGACAGCCTCCTACGAGCAGTACTTC
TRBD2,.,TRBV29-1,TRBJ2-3,CSARTSGRTDTQYF,TGCAGCGCTAGGACTAGCGGGCGCACAGATACGCAGTATTTT
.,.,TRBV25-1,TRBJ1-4,CASSKYSEKLFF,TGTGCCAGCAGTAAATACAGTGAAAAACTGTTTTTT
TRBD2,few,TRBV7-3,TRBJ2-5,CASSSSGTEETQYF,TGTGCCAGCAGCTCTAGCGGCACAGAAGAGACCCAGTACTTC
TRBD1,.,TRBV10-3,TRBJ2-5,CAISGTGQETQYF,TGTGCCATCAGTGGGACAGGGCAAGAGACCCAGTACTTC
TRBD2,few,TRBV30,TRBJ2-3,CAWSAGTSGTDTQYF,TGTGCCTGGAGTGCCGGGACTAGCGGCACAGATACGCAGTATTTT
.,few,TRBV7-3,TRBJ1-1,CASSPGFMNTEAFF,TGTGCCAGCAGCCCGGGATTCATGAACACTGAAGCTTTCTTT
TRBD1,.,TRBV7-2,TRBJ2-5,CASSLATDRGETQYF,TGTGCCAGCAGCTTAGCGACGGACAGGGGGGAGACCCAGTACTTC
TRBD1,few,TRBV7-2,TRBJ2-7,CASSYRSGGNNEQYF,TGTGCCAGCAGCTACCGCTCAGGGGGAAATAACGAGCAGTACTTC
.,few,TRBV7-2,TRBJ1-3,CASSSSRGTGNTIYF,TGTGCCAGCAGCTCCTCCCGAGGCACTGGAAACACCATATATTTT
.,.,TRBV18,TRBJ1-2,CASSPVASVDGYTF,TGTGCCAGCTCACCGGTCGCCAGCGTGGATGGCTACACCTTC
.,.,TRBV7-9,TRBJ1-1,CASSLGQNTEAFF,TGTGCCAGCAGCTTAGGACAGAACACTGAAGCTTTCTTT
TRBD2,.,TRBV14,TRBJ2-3,CASSPRLAGDTQYF,TGTGCCAGCAGCCCCCGACTAGCGGGGGATACGCAGTATTTT
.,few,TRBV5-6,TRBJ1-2,CASSLLLRYHGYTF,TGTGCCAGCAGCTTGCTACTCAGGTATCATGGCTACACCTTC
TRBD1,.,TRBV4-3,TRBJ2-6,CASSQADRGILTF,TGCGCCAGCAGCCAGGCGGACAGGGGCATCCTGACTTTC
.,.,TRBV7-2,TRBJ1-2,CASSLAQGYGYTF,TGTGCCAGCAGCTTAGCACAGGGCTATGGCTACACCTTC
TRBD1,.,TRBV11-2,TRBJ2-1,CASSLGQGGHNEQFF,TGTGCCAGCAGCTTAGGACAGGGGGGCCACAATGAGCAGTTCTTC
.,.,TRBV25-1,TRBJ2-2,CASRETPNTGELFF,TGTGCCAGCAGGGAAACACCGAACACCGGGGAGCTGTTTTTT
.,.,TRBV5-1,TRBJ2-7,CASSLVGGSYEQYF,TGCGCCAGCAGCTTGGTCGGGGGCTCCTACGAGCAGTACTTC
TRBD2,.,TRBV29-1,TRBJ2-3,CSVSGGGIPDTQYF,TGCAGCGTGAGCGGGGGAGGAATCCCAGATACGCAGTATTTT
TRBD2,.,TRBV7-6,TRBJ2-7,CASSLGLAGSSYEQYF,TGTGCCAGCAGCTTAGGACTAGCGGGGAGCTCCTACGAGCAGTACTTC
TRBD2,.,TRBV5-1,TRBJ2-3,CASRYTGTSFGDTQYF,TGCGCCAGCAGGTACACCGGGACTAGCTTTGGAGATACGCAGTATTTT
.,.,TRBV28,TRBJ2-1,CASWVDGYNEQFF,TGTGCCAGCTGGGTTGACGGGTACAATGAGCAGTTCTTC
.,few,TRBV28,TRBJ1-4,CASSQVWEKLFF,TGTGCCAGCAGTCAGGTCTGGGAAAAACTGTTTTTT
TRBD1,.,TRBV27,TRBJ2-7,CASTRGQGAYEQYF,TGTGCCAGCACCAGAGGACAGGGGGCGTACGAGCAGTACTTC
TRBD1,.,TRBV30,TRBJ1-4,CAYGQGAWNEKLFF,TGTGCCTACGGACAGGGGGCATGGAATGAAAAACTGTTTTTT